The clone carrying this T cell receptor beta chain was recorded at least ten times. Its antigen is still unknown. This record comes from a study of regulatory T cells in long-lasting Graves disease. Study-level results: Persistent patients had a count of shared public clonotypes (roughly 2,500) that exceeded that of new patients (almost 1,000). TCR diversity was lower in persistent Graves' patients (versus newly diagnosed ones).

Noted time point: newly diagnosed GD, antithyroid drugs for less than 3 months. Extracted PBMC RNA gave rise to the TCR library. CDR3 regions were amplified by Arm-PCR using iRepertoire HTBI primers to build TCR beta libraries. Via MiXCR, TCRdb re-called the multiplex PCR reads, giving one row per CDR3 protein. The sample has 450,000 to 500,000 distinct CDR3 sequences; around 15% are singletons. Trimming removed 8 bases at V and 0 bases at J, with 12 bases between. CDR3 length: 14 amino acids. Germline V CDR1 and CDR2: KGHSH, LQKENI. This sample also belongs to another study, concerning T cells in Graves' hyperthyroidism and ophthalmopathy. This second study notes: The model forecast ophthalmopathy, anticipating it by a median about 7 months before onset.

The rearrangement joins TRBV18 to TRBJ2-3; weak D call: TRBD1 (5 bases). The origin of this receptor is a man in his forties or fifties with Graves disease. The sequences come from peripheral blood mononuclear cells (PBMCs), collected at new diagnosis, from a patient treated with antithyroid drugs. The CDR3, as DNA: TGTGCCAGCAGTCCGACAGCTAGCACAGATACGCAGTATTTT. This translates into CASSPTASTDTQYF.